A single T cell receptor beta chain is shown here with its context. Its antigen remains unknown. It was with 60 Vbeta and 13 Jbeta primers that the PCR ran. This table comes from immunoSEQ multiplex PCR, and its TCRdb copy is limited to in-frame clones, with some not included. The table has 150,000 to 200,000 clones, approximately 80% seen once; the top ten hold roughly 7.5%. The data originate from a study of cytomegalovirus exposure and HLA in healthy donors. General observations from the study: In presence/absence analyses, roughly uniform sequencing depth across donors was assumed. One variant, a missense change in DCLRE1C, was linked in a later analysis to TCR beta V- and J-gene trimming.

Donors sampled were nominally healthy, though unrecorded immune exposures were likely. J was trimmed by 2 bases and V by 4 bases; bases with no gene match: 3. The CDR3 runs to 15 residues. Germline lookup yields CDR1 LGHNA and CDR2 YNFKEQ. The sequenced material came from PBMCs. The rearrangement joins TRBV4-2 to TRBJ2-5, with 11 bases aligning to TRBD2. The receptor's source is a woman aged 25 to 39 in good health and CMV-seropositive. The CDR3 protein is CASSLSGGAQETQYF. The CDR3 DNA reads TGTGCCAGCAGCCTTAGCGGGGGGGCACAAGAGACCCAGTACTTC.